This T cell receptor (beta chain) came from a study of CD8+ T cells in alopecia areata. Study as a whole: Disease severity was quantified as SALT score of affected scalp area. Study-wide results and limits: In scalp samples, resident alphabeta T cells of normal skin are also sequenced. Tofacitinib delivered significant drops in scalp clonality and in expanded CD8+ clones among the top 100. Links between baseline CD8+ expansion and response need larger treated cohorts.

Note on this clone: Its specificity is not known.

The treatment is: oral pan-JAK inhibitor, 5-10 mg twice daily. cDNA reverse transcribed from extracted RNA served as the sequencing template. Measured with immunoSEQ multiplex PCR; TCRdb has only the in-frame clones, and not every one. The sample carries about 140,000 clones, about 88% recorded once. V shed 1 base and J 1 base; nucleotides not matched to a gene: 4. The CDR3 is 15 residues long. CDR1 is MGHRA, CDR2 YSYEKL, per germline. This sequence was found in a human donor with alopecia areata. The source material was CD8+ T cells sorted from blood, sampled at week 4, from a patient treated with tofacitinib. The chain employs TRBV4-1 and TRBJ2-7; 7 positions agree with TRBD2. CDR3 nucleotides: TGCGCCAGCAGCCAAGTTCTAGCGGATTCCTACGAGCAGTACTTC. As protein: CASSQVLADSYEQYF.